This TCR beta chain was recorded in a study of CD8 T cells in ankylosing spondylitis. Study-wide results and limits: Apparently characteristic of ankylosing spondylitis blood was a TCR beta motif (fewer than ten highly homologous variants).

TCRdb re-analysed the 5' RACE reads in MiXCR, keeping a single row per CDR3 protein. The sample shows roughly 200,000 distinct CDR3 sequences, 9.5% to 15% of them seen only once. With 8 bases removed from V and 5 bases from J, the gap between germline ends came to 12 bases. The CDR3 runs 13 residues. For this clonotype: Its antigen remains unidentified.

This clonotype originated in a male donor with ankylosing spondylitis or in good health (not recorded which). Source material: blood, either unsorted or a sorted T cell fraction (not recorded which). The J gene is TRBJ2-2, the V gene TRBV12-3 or TRBV12-4; D gene unclear. CDR3 sequence: CASLRGSTGELFF. The CDR3 region has the DNA TGTGCCAGCCTTAGAGGATCGACCGGGGAGCTGTTTTTT.